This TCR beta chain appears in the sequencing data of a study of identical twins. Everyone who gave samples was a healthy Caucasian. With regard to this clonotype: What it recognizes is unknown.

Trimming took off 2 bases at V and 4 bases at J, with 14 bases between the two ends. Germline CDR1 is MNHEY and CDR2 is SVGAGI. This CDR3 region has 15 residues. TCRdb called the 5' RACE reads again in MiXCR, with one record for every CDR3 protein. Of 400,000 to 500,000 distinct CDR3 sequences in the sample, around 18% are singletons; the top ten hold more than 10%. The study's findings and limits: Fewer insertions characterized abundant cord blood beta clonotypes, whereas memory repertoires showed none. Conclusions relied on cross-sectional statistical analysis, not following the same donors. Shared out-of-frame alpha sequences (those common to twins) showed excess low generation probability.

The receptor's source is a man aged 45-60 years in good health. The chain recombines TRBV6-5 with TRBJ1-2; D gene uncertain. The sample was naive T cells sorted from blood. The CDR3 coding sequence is TGTGCCAGCAGTTACGTTTCAGGTCCCCTCTATGGCTACACCTTC. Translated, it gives CASSYVSGPLYGYTF.